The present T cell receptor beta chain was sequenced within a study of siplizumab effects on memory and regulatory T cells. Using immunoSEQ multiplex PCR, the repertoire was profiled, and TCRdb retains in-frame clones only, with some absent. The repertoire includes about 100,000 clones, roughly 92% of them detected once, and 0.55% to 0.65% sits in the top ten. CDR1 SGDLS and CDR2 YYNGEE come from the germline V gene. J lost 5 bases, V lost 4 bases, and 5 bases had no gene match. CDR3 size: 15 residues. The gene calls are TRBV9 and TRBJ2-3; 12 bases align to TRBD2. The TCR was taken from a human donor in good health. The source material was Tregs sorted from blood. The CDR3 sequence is CASSPRLAGEDTQYF. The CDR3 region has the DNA TGTGCCAGCAGCCCAAGACTAGCGGGAGAAGATACGCAGTATTTT.